These T cell receptor beta chains were read from a single sample in a study of CD8 T cells in Susac syndrome. TCRdb reanalysed the immunoSEQ multiplex PCR reads using MiXCR and keeps one entry per CDR3 protein. The data hold about 69,000 distinct CDR3 sequences, with around 95% observed a single time. Specimen: CD8+ T cells from PBMCs. The receptor set was obtained from a human donor in good health. CDR3s include the opening cysteine and the closing phenylalanine or tryptophan. Fields, in order: V gene, D gene, J gene, CDR3 DNA, CDR3 protein. A D gene is named only where the DNA matches it firmly.

TRBV4-1,-,TRBJ2-4,TGCGCCAGCAGCCAAGATCCTGGGGCCGGGGGCGGCATTCAGTACTTC,CASSQDPGAGGGIQYF
TRBV7-9,TRBD2,TRBJ2-7,TGTGCCAGCAGCTTAGCCAATAGCGGGCGTGCCTACGAGCAGTACTTC,CASSLANSGRAYEQYF
TRBV13,-,TRBJ1-3,TGTGCCAGCAGCTTAGTGGTTTACGGAAACACCATATATTTT,CASSLVVYGNTIYF
TRBV9,-,TRBJ1-1,TGTGCCAGCAGCGTTCTTCTCGGAAACACTGAAGCTTTCTTT,CASSVLLGNTEAFF
TRBV7-2,-,TRBJ1-2,TGTGCCAGCTCAGTTACCTCGTATGGCTACACCTTC,CASSVTSYGYTF
TRBV24-1,TRBD1,TRBJ1-2,TGTGCCACCAGTGACCCGAAAGGGACAGGGATCGGCTACACCTTC,CATSDPKGTGIGYTF
TRBV5-6,TRBD1,TRBJ2-4,TGTGCCAGCAGCTACGACAGGGACCAAAACATTCAGTACTTC,CASSYDRDQNIQYF
TRBV29-1,-,TRBJ2-1,TGCAGCGTTGAAGGGGGGGCTTTGTACAATGAGCAGTTCTTC,CSVEGGALYNEQFF
TRBV9,-,TRBJ2-1,TGTGCCAGCAGCGACTCTCTGGGCGGGCCCTACAATGAGCAGTTCTTC,CASSDSLGGPYNEQFF
TRBV29-1,-,TRBJ2-4,TGCAGCGTTGAAGGGGATCCCCGAGGAGATCTAGCCAAAAACATTCAGTACTTC,CSVEGDPRGDLAKNIQYF
TRBV9,TRBD2,TRBJ2-7,TGTGCCAGCAGCCCCCGGGGGGACCTTACTGGGGAGCAGTACTTC,CASSPRGDLTGEQYF
TRBV5-6,TRBD1,TRBJ1-6,TGTGCCAGCAGCTCCGGGACAGAACTTTCACCCCTCCACTTT,CASSSGTELSPLHF
TRBV6-2/TRBV6-3,-,TRBJ1-1,TGTGCCAGCGAGTATTTTCGGTCGGGGTCCACTGAAGCTTTCTTT,CASEYFRSGSTEAFF
TRBV6-2/TRBV6-3,-,TRBJ2-1,TGTGCCAGCAGTTACCTCAATGTTGACATCAGGGGTAATGAGCAGTTCTTC,CASSYLNVDIRGNEQFF
TRBV7-2,TRBD1,TRBJ1-2,TGTGCCAGCAGCCCCGGGGGGGACAGAGTCTGGGATGGCTACACCTTC,CASSPGGDRVWDGYTF
TRBV15,-,TRBJ1-5,TGTGCCACCAGCAGAGGAGGCTTTCAGCCCCAGCATTTT,CATSRGGFQPQHF
TRBV12-3/TRBV12-4,-,TRBJ1-4,TGTGCCAGCAGTTTCTTAGGGCATCTGTTTTTT,CASSFLGHLFF
TRBV29-1,TRBD1,TRBJ2-2,TGCAGCGTCCAGCAGACAGGGAGAACCGGGGAGCTGTTTTTT,CSVQQTGRTGELFF
TRBV28,TRBD2,TRBJ2-5,TGTGCCAGCGGACTAGCGGGGGGGATGGGGGAGACCCAGTACTTC,CASGLAGGMGETQYF
TRBV19,TRBD2,TRBJ2-1,TGTGCCAGTACCCTCCGAGCGGGGAGCCCCAATGAGCAGTTCTTC,CASTLRAGSPNEQFF
TRBV4-1,TRBD1,TRBJ1-2,TGCGCCAGCAGCCAAGAACCCTGGGGACAGGGGGTTTATGGCTACACCTTC,CASSQEPWGQGVYGYTF
TRBV6-4,TRBD2,TRBJ2-1,TGTGCCAGCAGTGATGGATCGGGACTAGCGGGGCCCAGGCAGTTCTTC,CASSDGSGLAGPRQFF